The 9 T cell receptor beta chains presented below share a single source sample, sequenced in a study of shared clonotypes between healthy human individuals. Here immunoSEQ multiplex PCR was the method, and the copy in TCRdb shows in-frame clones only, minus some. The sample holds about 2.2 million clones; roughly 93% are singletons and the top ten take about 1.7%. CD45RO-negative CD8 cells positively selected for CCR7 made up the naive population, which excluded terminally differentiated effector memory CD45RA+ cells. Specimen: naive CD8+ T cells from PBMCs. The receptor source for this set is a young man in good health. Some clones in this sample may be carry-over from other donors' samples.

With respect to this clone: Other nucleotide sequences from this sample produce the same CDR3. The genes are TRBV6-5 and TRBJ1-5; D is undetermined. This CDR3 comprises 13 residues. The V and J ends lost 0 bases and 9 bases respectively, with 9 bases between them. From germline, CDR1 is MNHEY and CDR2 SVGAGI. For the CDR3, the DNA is TGTGCCAGCAGTTACTCAACCAGTGGGCCCCAGCATTTT. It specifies CASSYSTSGPQHF.

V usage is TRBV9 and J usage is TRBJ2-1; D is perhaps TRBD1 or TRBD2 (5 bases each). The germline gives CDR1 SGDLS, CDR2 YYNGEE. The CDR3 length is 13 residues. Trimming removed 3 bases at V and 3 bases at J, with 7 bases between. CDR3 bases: TGTGCCAGCAGCGGGGACGGCTACAATGAGCAGTTCTTC. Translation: CASSGDGYNEQFF.

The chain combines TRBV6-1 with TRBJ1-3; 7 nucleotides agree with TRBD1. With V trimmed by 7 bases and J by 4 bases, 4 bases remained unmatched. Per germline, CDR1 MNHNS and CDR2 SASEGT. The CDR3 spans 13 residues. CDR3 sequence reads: CASTAGGGNTIYF. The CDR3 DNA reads TGTGCCAGCACGGCAGGGGGAGGAAACACCATATATTTT.

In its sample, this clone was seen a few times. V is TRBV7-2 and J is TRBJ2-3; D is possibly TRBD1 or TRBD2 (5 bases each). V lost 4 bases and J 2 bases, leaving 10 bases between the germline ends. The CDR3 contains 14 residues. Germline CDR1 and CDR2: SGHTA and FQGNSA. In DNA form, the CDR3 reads TGTGCCAGCAGCTCCGGGGCTTACACAGATACGCAGTATTTT. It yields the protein CASSSGAYTDTQYF.

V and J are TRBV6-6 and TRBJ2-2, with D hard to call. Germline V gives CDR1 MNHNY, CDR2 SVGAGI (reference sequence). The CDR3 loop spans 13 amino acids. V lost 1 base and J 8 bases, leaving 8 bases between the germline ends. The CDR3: CASSYLSLGELFF. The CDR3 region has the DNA TGTGCCAGCAGTTACTTGTCTCTAGGGGAGCTGTTTTTT.

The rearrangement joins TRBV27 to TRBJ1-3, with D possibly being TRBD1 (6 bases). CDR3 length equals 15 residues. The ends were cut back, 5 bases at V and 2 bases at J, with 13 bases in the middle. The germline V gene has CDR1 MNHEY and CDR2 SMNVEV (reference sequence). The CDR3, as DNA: TGTGCCAGCAGTACAGGGATTGGGGCTGGAAACACCATATATTTT. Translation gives CASSTGIGAGNTIYF.

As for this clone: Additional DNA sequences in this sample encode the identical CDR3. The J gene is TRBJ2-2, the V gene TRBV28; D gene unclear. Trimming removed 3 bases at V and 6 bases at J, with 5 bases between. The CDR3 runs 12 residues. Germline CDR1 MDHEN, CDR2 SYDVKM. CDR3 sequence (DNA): TGTGCCAGCAGTTTCAGCTCCGGGGAGCTGTTTTTT. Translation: CASSFSSGELFF.

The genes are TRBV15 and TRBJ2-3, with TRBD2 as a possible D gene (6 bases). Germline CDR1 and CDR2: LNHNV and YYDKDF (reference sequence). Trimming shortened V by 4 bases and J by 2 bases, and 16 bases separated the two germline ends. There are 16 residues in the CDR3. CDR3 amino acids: CATSTGLSSNTDTQYF. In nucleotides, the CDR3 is TGTGCCACCAGCACGGGACTTTCTTCGAACACAGATACGCAGTATTTT.

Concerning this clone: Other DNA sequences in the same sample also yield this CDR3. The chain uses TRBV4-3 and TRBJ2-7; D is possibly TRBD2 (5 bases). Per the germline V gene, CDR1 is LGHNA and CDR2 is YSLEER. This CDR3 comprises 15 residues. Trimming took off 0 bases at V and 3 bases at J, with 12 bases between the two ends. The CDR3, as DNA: TGCGCCAGCAGCCAAGAACGGGCGGGCGGCTACGAGCAGTACTTC. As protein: CASSQERAGGYEQYF.